Listed here are 19 T cell receptor beta chains from one sample, sequenced in a study of beta chain features in type 1 diabetes. The investigators reverse transcribed all of the isolated RNA, so they sequenced expressed TCRB transcripts. Here immunoSEQ multiplex PCR was the method, and the copy in TCRdb shows in-frame clones only, minus some. The sample includes 130,000 or so clones, nearly 9.5% of them seen just once. The sequencing input was central memory CD4+ T cells from blood. These TCRs come from a man in his late teens or twenties in good health.

CDR3: CASSPPTTTNEKLFF. In DNA form, the CDR3 reads TGTGCCAGCTCACCACCGACTACAACTAATGAAAAACTGTTTTTT. The V and J genes are TRBV18 and TRBJ1-4; D call uncertain. The ends were cut back, 0 bases at V and 0 bases at J, with 5 bases in the middle. This CDR3 is built from 15 residues. CDR1 KGHSH and CDR2 LQKENI come from the germline V gene. Full variable domain (rest looked up from reference TRBV18 and TRBJ1-4): NAGVMQNPRHLVRRRGQEARLRCSPMKGHSHVYWYRQLPEEGLKFMVYLQKENIIDESGMPKERFSAEFPKEGPSILRIQQVVRGDSAAYFCASSPPTTTNEKLFFGSGTQLSVL.

This clone was found many times. V is TRBV9 and J is TRBJ2-2, with unresolved D. Trimming left V 3 bases short and J 2 bases short, with 14 bases between. Per germline, CDR1 SGDLS and CDR2 YYNGEE. The CDR3 contains 16 residues. The CDR3 reads CASSGTGQSNTGELFF. Here the CDR3 DNA reads TGTGCCAGCAGCGGCACTGGGCAGTCTAACACCGGGGAGCTGTTTTTT.

This chain uses TRBV5-1 with TRBJ1-6; the match to TRBD1 covers 7 bases. The CDR3 spans 15 residues. J was trimmed by 6 bases and V by 4 bases; bases with no gene match: 7. Germline V gene lookup returns CDR1 SGHRS and CDR2 YFSETQ. As DNA, the CDR3 is TGCGCCAGCAGCAGAGACAGGGTGGGTAATTCACCCCTCCACTTT. Its protein product is CASSRDRVGNSPLHF.

The rearrangement uses TRBV15 and TRBJ1-4; 10 positions match TRBD1. This CDR3 is 15 amino acids long. Per the germline V gene, CDR1 is LNHNV and CDR2 is YYDKDF (reference sequence). J lost 8 bases, V lost 0 bases, and 3 bases had no gene match. For the CDR3, the DNA is TGTGCCACCAGCAGAGAGCCGGGACAGGGGGAAAAACTGTTTTTT. Amino acid sequence: CATSREPGQGEKLFF.

The genes are TRBV28 and TRBJ2-3; D perhaps matches TRBD2 (5 bases). Trimming removed 10 bases from V and 5 bases from J, with 10 bases in between. The germline V gene has CDR1 MDHEN and CDR2 SYDVKM. This CDR3 region has 11 residues. In DNA, the CDR3 is TGTGCCACCAAACTAGTAGATACGCAGTATTTT. Its protein product is CATKLVDTQYF.

This clone was found a few times. This sequence joins TRBV6-4 and TRBJ2-3, with 7 bases that match TRBD2. V shed 10 bases, J shed 2 bases, and the junction held 9 bases outside the gene matches. Looked up from germline, CDR1 is MRHNA and CDR2 is SNTAGT. CDR3 length: 14 amino acids. The CDR3 DNA reads TGTGCCACCGCTCCGGGGGGAAACACAGATACGCAGTATTTT. Its translation: CATAPGGNTDTQYF.

The sample holds a few counts of this clone. V gene TRBV4-2 combines with J gene TRBJ1-6; 7 nucleotides line up with TRBD1. V shed 2 bases and J 9 bases; nucleotides not matched to a gene: 7. Looked up from germline, CDR1 is LGHNA and CDR2 is YNFKEQ. The CDR3 is 15 amino acids. CDR3 protein: CASSQTQGTLSPLHF. CDR3 coding DNA: TGTGCCAGCAGCCAAACACAGGGGACCCTTTCACCCCTCCACTTT.

The rearrangement joins TRBV4-1 to TRBJ1-5; 8 positions match TRBD1. Germline trimming cut 0 bases from V and 3 bases from J; bases unmatched to any gene: 4. CDR1 and CDR2 (germline): MGHRA, YSYEKL. The CDR3 consists of 16 residues. DNA for the CDR3: TGCGCCAGCAGCCAAGAGGGACAGGCGCTCAATCAGCCCCAGCATTTT. Its protein product is CASSQEGQALNQPQHF.

The chain is built from TRBV7-9 and TRBJ1-1, with a possible D match to TRBD1 (6 bases). The CDR3 has 13 residues. Trimming cost V 5 bases and J 8 bases, with 15 bases left between them. Germline lookup yields CDR1 SEHNR and CDR2 FQNEAQ (reference sequence). The CDR3 region has the DNA TGTGCCAGCAGCGAGGGGGGGGATAGGGAAGCTTTCTTT. The encoded protein is CASSEGGDREAFF.

This clone was counted between two and nine times. CDR3 loop: CASSFRPGEYYEQYF. CDR3 sequence (DNA): TGTGCCAGCAGTTTCAGGCCAGGGGAGTACTACGAGCAGTACTTC. J is TRBJ2-7 and V is TRBV27, with D possibly TRBD1 on 6 matching bases. CDR3 length: 15 residues. The V gene lost 3 bases and the J gene lost 3 bases, with 15 bases spanning the gap. The germline gives CDR1 MNHEY, CDR2 SMNVEV (reference sequence).

This chain connects TRBV10-3 to TRBJ2-1; 8 bases line up with TRBD1. In germline, CDR1 is ENHRY, CDR2 SYGVKD. The CDR3 is 14 residues long. Germline trimming cut 4 bases from V and 5 bases from J; bases unmatched to any gene: 4. This CDR3 is CAISARTGNNEQFF. The CDR3 region has the DNA TGTGCCATCAGTGCTCGGACAGGGAACAATGAGCAGTTCTTC.

This sequence joins TRBV10-3 and TRBJ2-6; no clear D gene. Germline CDR1 and CDR2: ENHRY and SYGVKD. The ends were cut back, 7 bases at V and 4 bases at J, with 14 bases in the middle. The CDR3 length is 15 residues. CDR3 amino acids: CAITSTLEGANVLTF. CDR3 nucleotide sequence: TGTGCCATCACCAGCACACTGGAGGGGGCCAACGTCCTGACTTTC.

The chain is built from TRBV19 and TRBJ1-6; perhaps TRBD1 as D (6 bases). The V end was cut by 9 bases, the J end by 8 bases, with 14 bases between. The V gene's germline CDR1 is LNHDA and CDR2 SQIVND (reference sequence). This CDR3 is 13 amino acids long. The CDR3 is CASTQGRDSPLHF. CDR3 nucleotide sequence: TGTGCCAGCACACAGGGCCGGGATTCACCCCTCCACTTT.

The DNA for the CDR3 is TGTGCCATCAGTGAAGGGGTAGGGGCAGGGCGGGGCACTGAAGCTTTCTTT. Amino acid sequence: CAISEGVGAGRGTEAFF. The V gene is TRBV10-3, the J gene TRBJ1-1, with D maybe TRBD1 (5 bases). This CDR3 comprises 17 residues. Looked up from germline, CDR1 is ENHRY and CDR2 is SYGVKD. V was cut by 3 bases and J by 4 bases, with 21 bases left in between.

This clone occurred a few times. The chain has TRBV6-5 and TRBJ2-1; tentatively, D is TRBD2 (5 bases). V was pared by 7 bases and J by 0 bases, with 10 bases between. Germline assignment: CDR1 MNHEY and CDR2 SVGAGI. This CDR3 spans 14 amino acids. The CDR3 reads CASKPGVSYNEQFF. The CDR3 DNA sequence: TGTGCCAGCAAGCCCGGGGTCTCCTACAATGAGCAGTTCTTC.

This chain links TRBV6-5 with TRBJ2-7, with TRBD1 as a possible D gene (5 bases). V lost 5 bases, J lost 3 bases, and 14 bases lay in between. Germline lookup yields CDR1 MNHEY and CDR2 SVGAGI. This CDR3 is built from 14 residues. The CDR3 DNA follows: TGTGCCAGCAGTAGAGACAGACAAAGCTACGAGCAGTACTTC. This sequence encodes CASSRDRQSYEQYF.

This clone was found a few times. The genes are TRBV30 and TRBJ1-5; TRBD1 is a possible D gene (5 bases). The V gene lost 2 bases and the J gene lost 5 bases, with 13 bases spanning the gap. Germline lookup yields CDR1 GTSNPN and CDR2 SVGIG (reference sequence). CDR3 length: 14 residues. In DNA, the CDR3 is TGTGCCTGGAGTCCCTTGGCAGGGCATCAGCCCCAGCATTTT. Encoded protein: CAWSPLAGHQPQHF.

This clone was found a few times. The chain combines TRBV7-2 with TRBJ2-7, with a possible D match to TRBD2 (6 bases). Germline V gene data show CDR1 as SGHTA and CDR2 as FQGNSA. V dropped 1 base and J dropped 2 bases, with 9 bases sitting between them. The CDR3 has 14 amino acids. This CDR3 reads CASSLGLAPYEQYF. The CDR3, as DNA: TGTGCCAGCAGCTTAGGGCTAGCGCCCTACGAGCAGTACTTC. The full variable domain, rest sourced from reference TRBV7-2 and TRBJ2-7, is GAGVSQSPSNKVTEKGKDVELRCDPISGHTALYWYRQSLGQGLEFLIYFQGNSAPDKSGLPSDRFSAERTGGSVSTLTIQRTQQEDSAVYLCASSLGLAPYEQYFGPGTRLTVT.

The chain couples TRBV5-6 to TRBJ1-3; 7 bases line up with TRBD1. Germline V lookup: CDR1 SGHDT, CDR2 YYEEEE. This CDR3 spans 14 amino acids. The V and J ends lost 4 bases and 0 bases, in that order; junction bases with no gene match: 1. The CDR3 coding sequence is TGTGCCAGCAGCCGACAGGGCTCTGGAAACACCATATATTTT. Amino acid sequence: CASSRQGSGNTIYF.